The 2 T cell receptor beta chains below were found in one sample sequenced in a study of T cell responses to AZD1222 COVID-19 vaccine. The table came from immunoSEQ multiplex PCR; TCRdb's copy has only in-frame clones and leaves some out. The data contain roughly 110,000 clones, 75% to 95% of them singletons. Specimen: peripheral blood, collected 28 days after the second AZD1222 dose. These TCRs come from an adult who received the AZD1222 COVID-19 vaccine.

This clone was picked up one time. The chain recombines TRBV7-8 with TRBJ1-1, with 9 nucleotides matching TRBD1. This CDR3 spans 14 amino acids. J was trimmed by 11 bases and V by 5 bases; bases with no gene match: 12. Looked up from germline, CDR1 is SGHVS and CDR2 is FQNEAQ. For the CDR3, the DNA is TGTGCCAGCAGCAATCCAGACACAGGGGGCATGGCTTTCTTT. This encodes CASSNPDTGGMAFF.

This chain links TRBV7-9 with TRBJ2-7; no clear D. V lost 2 bases to trimming and J lost 5 bases, with 4 bases between them. Germline CDR1 is SEHNR and CDR2 is FQNEAQ (reference sequence). The CDR3 runs to 11 residues. In DNA, the CDR3 is TGTGCCAGCAGCTTAAACGACGAGCAGTACTTC. Amino acids: CASSLNDEQYF.